One and the same sample provided the 17 T cell receptor beta chains below, sequenced in a study of blood T cell repertoires in COVID-19. Clones were sequenced by immunoSEQ multiplex PCR, and TCRdb holds only the in-frame ones, with some missing. This sample yields about 320,000 clones, of which roughly 90% are seen a single time; 3.9% belongs to the top ten. The sample consisted of PBMCs or T cells enriched from blood (not recorded which). These receptors were collected from a woman aged 25 to 39 who had been exposed to COVID-19.

The rearrangement links TRBV4-1 to TRBJ2-5; tentatively, D is TRBD2 (6 bases). CDR1 is MGHRA and CDR2 is YSYEKL in the germline V gene. The CDR3 has 15 amino acids. The V end lost 5 bases, the J end lost 3 bases, and 16 bases lay between the germline ends. The CDR3 DNA reads as TGCGCCAGCAGCGAAAACCCGGGACTGGAAGAGACCCAGTACTTC. As protein: CASSENPGLEETQYF.

This chain links TRBV2 with TRBJ2-1, with D possibly being TRBD2 (5 bases). From germline, CDR1 is SNHLY and CDR2 FYNNEI. V dropped 2 bases and J dropped 8 bases, with 7 bases sitting between them. The CDR3 totals 12 residues. CDR3 in DNA: TGTGCCAGCAGTGAATCGAGGGATGAGCAGTTCTTC. It codes for CASSESRDEQFF. The full variable domain, in which reference TRBV2 and TRBJ2-1 provide the parts outside the CDR3, is EPEVTQTPSHQVTQMGQEVILRCVPISNHLYFYWYRQILGQKVEFLVSFYNNEISEKSEIFDDQFSVERPDGSNFTLKIRSTKLEDSAMYFCASSESRDEQFFGPGTRLTVL.

The V call is TRBV10-3, the J call TRBJ1-5; TRBD1 aligns across 10 bases. The germline V gene encodes CDR1 ENHRY and CDR2 SYGVKD. This CDR3 is 16 amino acids long. Losses at the gene ends were 5 bases for V and 4 bases for J; bases not matched to a gene: 8. For the CDR3, the DNA is TGTGCCATCAGTCCCATCGACAGGGGGCGAAATCAGCCCCAGCATTTT. Its protein is CAISPIDRGRNQPQHF.

This chain joins TRBV27 and TRBJ1-1; D is unresolved. Trimming shortened V by 3 bases and J by 1 base, and 9 bases separated the two germline ends. The CDR3 consists of 14 residues. Germline V gene lookup returns CDR1 MNHEY and CDR2 SMNVEV (reference sequence). The CDR3, as DNA: TGTGCCAGCAGTTTTATTGGAGAGAACACTGAAGCTTTCTTT. This gives the protein CASSFIGENTEAFF.

This clone has just one count. The chain uses TRBV29-1 and TRBJ2-1, with TRBD1 identical over 10 bases. The germline CDR1 and CDR2 sequences are SQVTM and ANQGSEA. This CDR3 spans 14 amino acids. The junction had 5 bases not matched to a gene; V was cut back by 3 bases and J by 6 bases. The CDR3 DNA is TGCAGCGTTGATAGGACAGGGGGGCCCAATGAGCAGTTCTTC. Protein product: CSVDRTGGPNEQFF.

J is TRBJ1-6 and V is TRBV4-2, with a weak D call TRBD1 (5 bases). The CDR3 has 15 residues. V dropped 1 base and J dropped 6 bases, with 10 bases sitting between them. Germline-derived CDR1 and CDR2 are LGHNA and YNFKEQ. The CDR3 DNA reads as TGTGCCAGCAGCCAAGCCGGGACTGTTAATTCACCCCTCCACTTT. This encodes CASSQAGTVNSPLHF.

CDR3 DNA sequence: TGTGCCATCAGTGAGTCTAGGACAGGGACAGAAGCTTTCTTT. Amino acids: CAISESRTGTEAFF. The rearrangement links TRBV10-3 to TRBJ1-1; the match to TRBD1 covers 8 bases. This CDR3 is 14 amino acids long. The V gene end was trimmed by 0 bases and the J gene end by 8 bases; junction bases not matched to a gene: 5. The germline V gene encodes CDR1 ENHRY and CDR2 SYGVKD.

The V and J genes are TRBV19 and TRBJ1-2, with 8 bases identical to TRBD1. The CDR3 extends over 15 amino acids. CDR1 LNHDA and CDR2 SQIVND come from the germline V gene (reference sequence). Trimming took 3 bases from V and 9 from J; bases not matched to a gene: 12. The CDR3 loop reads CASSIEVRTGSSYTF. The CDR3 region has the DNA TGTGCCAGTAGTATCGAGGTTCGGACAGGGAGCAGCTACACCTTC.

The chain uses TRBV19 and TRBJ2-6, with TRBD1 identical over 12 bases. J was trimmed by 4 bases and V by 4 bases; bases with no gene match: 11. The CDR3 has 19 amino acids. Germline V lookup: CDR1 LNHDA, CDR2 SQIVND (reference sequence). The CDR3, as DNA: TGTGCCAGTAGTACCCCCCCGGGACAGGGGGCGCGGGGGGCCAACGTCCTGACTTTC. This gives the protein CASSTPPGQGARGANVLTF.

The rearrangement joins TRBV4-1 to TRBJ1-2; D possibly corresponds to TRBD1 (5 bases). The CDR3 extends over 15 amino acids. CDR1 is MGHRA and CDR2 is YSYEKL in the germline V gene. V lost 1 base and J 2 bases, leaving 11 bases between the germline ends. CDR3 coding DNA: TGCGCCAGCAGCCAAGTCGGGGGAGCCAACTATGGCTACACCTTC. Residues: CASSQVGGANYGYTF.

V gene TRBV2 combines with J gene TRBJ1-1; TRBD1 might be the D (6 bases). In germline, CDR1 is SNHLY, CDR2 FYNNEI. The V end was cut by 4 bases, the J end by 4 bases, with 13 bases between. This CDR3 region has 14 residues. CDR3 DNA sequence: TGTGCCAGCAGTGTAACAGGGAAGTCCACTGAAGCTTTCTTT. Protein sequence: CASSVTGKSTEAFF.

This sequence joins TRBV5-1 and TRBJ1-1; possible D gene TRBD1, 5 bases. V lost 1 base, J lost 3 bases, and 10 bases lay in between. The germline V gene encodes CDR1 SGHRS and CDR2 YFSETQ. This CDR3 is 14 amino acids long. DNA for the CDR3: TGCGCCAGCAGCTTGACAGGAAGGGACACTGAAGCTTTCTTT. Translating gives CASSLTGRDTEAFF.

This clone was observed a single time. This chain connects TRBV3-1 (or the pseudogene TRBV3-2) to TRBJ1-2, with TRBD1 matching over 8 bases. With V trimmed by 4 bases and J by 4 bases, 14 bases remained unmatched. Per germline, CDR1 LGHDT and CDR2 YNNKEL (reference sequence). The CDR3 consists of 17 residues. CDR3 DNA sequence: TGTGCCAGCAGCCTCCGTCGGACAGGGCCCCACTTCTATGGCTACACCTTC. Amino acid sequence: CASSLRRTGPHFYGYTF.

CDR3 nucleotide sequence: TGCGCCAGCAGCCCTTGGAGCTCTGGAAACACCATATATTTT. Residues: CASSPWSSGNTIYF. The V gene is TRBV5-1, the J gene TRBJ1-3, with no clear D. From germline, CDR1 is SGHRS and CDR2 YFSETQ. CDR3 length equals 14 residues. Trimming cost V 4 bases and J 0 bases, with 8 bases left between them.

The chain carries TRBV5-1 and TRBJ1-1; no firm D call. This CDR3 comprises 16 residues. V lost 4 bases and J 4 bases, leaving 20 bases between the germline ends. The germline CDR1 and CDR2 sequences are SGHRS and YFSETQ. The CDR3 bases are TGCGCCAGCAGCGCGGGTTTTGACGGACGGTCCACTGAAGCTTTCTTT. This translates into CASSAGFDGRSTEAFF.

Here the CDR3 DNA reads TGTGCCAGCAGCTTCTCTACCCTCTGGCCCGGACGTAGGGGGACCACTGAAGCTTTCTTT. Its protein is CASSFSTLWPGRRGTTEAFF. This chain joins TRBV5-5 and TRBJ1-1, with a tentative D call TRBD1 (6 bases). The CDR3 sequence is 20 residues long. The V gene lost 2 bases and the J gene lost 4 bases, with 30 bases spanning the gap. From germline, CDR1 is SGHKS and CDR2 YYEKEE (reference sequence).

This sequence joins TRBV2 and TRBJ2-3, with 10 bases identical to TRBD2. Germline loops: CDR1 SNHLY, CDR2 FYNNEI. The CDR3 loop spans 16 amino acids. The V and J ends lost 6 bases and 3 bases, in that order; junction bases with no gene match: 9. For the CDR3, the DNA is TGTGCCAGCAGAGCCTCCCTAGCGGGGGTTACAGATACGCAGTATTTT. Its protein is CASRASLAGVTDTQYF.